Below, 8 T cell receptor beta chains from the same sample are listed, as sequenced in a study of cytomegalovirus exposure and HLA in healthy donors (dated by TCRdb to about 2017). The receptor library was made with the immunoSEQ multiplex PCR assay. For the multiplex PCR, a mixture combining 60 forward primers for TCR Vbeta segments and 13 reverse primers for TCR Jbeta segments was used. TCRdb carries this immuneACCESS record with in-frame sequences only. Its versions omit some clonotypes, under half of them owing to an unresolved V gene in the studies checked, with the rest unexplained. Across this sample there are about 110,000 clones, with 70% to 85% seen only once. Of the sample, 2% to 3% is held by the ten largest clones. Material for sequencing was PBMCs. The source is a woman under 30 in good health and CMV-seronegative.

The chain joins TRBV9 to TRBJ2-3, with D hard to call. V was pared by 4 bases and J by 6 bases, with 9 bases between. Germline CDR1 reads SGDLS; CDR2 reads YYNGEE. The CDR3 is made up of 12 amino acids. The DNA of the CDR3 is TGTGCCAGCAGCTTGTACGAGGATACGCAGTATTTT. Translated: CASSLYEDTQYF.

The CDR3 DNA reads TGCGCCAGCAGCTTGGAACAGTCTACGGGAGGCTACACCTTC. As protein: CASSLEQSTGGYTF. The chain has TRBV5-1 and TRBJ1-2, with D uncertain. The V gene lost 0 bases and the J gene lost 8 bases, with 14 bases spanning the gap. The length of the CDR3 is 14 residues. Per germline, CDR1 SGHRS and CDR2 YFSETQ.

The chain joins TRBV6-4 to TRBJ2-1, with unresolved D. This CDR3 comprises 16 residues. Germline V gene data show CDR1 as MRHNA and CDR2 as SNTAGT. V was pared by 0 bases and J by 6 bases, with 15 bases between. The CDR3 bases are TGTGCCAGCAGTGACTCGATGGTTCGAGAAGTCAATGAGCAGTTCTTC. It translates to CASSDSMVREVNEQFF.

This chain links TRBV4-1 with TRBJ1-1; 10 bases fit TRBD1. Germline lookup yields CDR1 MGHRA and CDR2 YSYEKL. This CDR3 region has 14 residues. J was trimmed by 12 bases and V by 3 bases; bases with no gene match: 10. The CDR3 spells CASSQGPGQGKSFF. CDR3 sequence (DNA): TGCGCCAGCAGCCAGGGTCCGGGACAGGGGAAGTCTTTCTTT.

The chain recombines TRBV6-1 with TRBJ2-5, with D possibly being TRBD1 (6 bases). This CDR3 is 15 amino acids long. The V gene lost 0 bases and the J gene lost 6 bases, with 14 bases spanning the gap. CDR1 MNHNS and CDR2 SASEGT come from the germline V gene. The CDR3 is CASSEALGRGQTQYF. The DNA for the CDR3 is TGTGCCAGCAGTGAAGCGCTCGGCAGGGGTCAGACCCAGTACTTC.

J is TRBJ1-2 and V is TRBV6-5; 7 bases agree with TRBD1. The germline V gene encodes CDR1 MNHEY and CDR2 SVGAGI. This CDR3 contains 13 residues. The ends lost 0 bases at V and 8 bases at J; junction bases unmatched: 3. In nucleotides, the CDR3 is TGTGCCAGCAGTTACTCGCACAGGGGAGGCTACACCTTC. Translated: CASSYSHRGGYTF.

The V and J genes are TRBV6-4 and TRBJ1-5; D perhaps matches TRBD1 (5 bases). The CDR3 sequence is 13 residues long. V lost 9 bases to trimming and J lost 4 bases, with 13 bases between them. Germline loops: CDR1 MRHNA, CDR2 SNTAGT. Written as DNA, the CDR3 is TGTGCCAGTTCTTGGGGGGGAAATCAGCCCCAGCATTTT. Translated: CASSWGGNQPQHF.

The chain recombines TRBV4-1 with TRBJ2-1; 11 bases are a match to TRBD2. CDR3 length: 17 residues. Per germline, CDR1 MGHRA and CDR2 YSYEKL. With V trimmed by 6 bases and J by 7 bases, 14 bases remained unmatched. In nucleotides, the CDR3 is TGCGCCAGCAGTATTAGCGGGGGGGCGTCATTAAGGAATGAGCAGTTCTTC. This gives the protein CASSISGGASLRNEQFF.